A selection of T cell receptor beta chains follows, all from one sample in a study of blood T cell repertoires in COVID-19. TCRdb keeps only in-frame clones here, not all; method: immunoSEQ multiplex PCR. The sample includes 300,000 to 400,000 clones, around 88% of them seen just once. Specimen: peripheral blood. The receptors here all came from a woman aged 55-69 years with COVID-19, enrolled during active disease. Both conserved end residues are part of each CDR3. The D gene is left open where the match is weak. Where a row states a size, it is once, few, many or the class of an expanded clone; other rows omit it.

j_gene | v_gene | abundance | d_gene | CDR3nt | CDR3aa
TRBJ2-5 | TRBV3-1/TRBV3-2 | . | . | TGTGCCAGCAGCCTAGAACGGGGAAGCCTTCAAGAGACCCAGTACTTC | CASSLERGSLQETQYF
TRBJ1-3 | TRBV11-2 | . | . | TGTGCCAGCAGCTTGTACAGCCGCCTCTCTGGAAACACCATATATTTT | CASSLYSRLSGNTIYF
TRBJ2-3 | TRBV27 | . | . | TGTGCCAGCAGTATAGGGGCTACTATGGCAGATACGCAGTATTTT | CASSIGATMADTQYF
TRBJ1-3 | TRBV6-6 | . | TRBD1 | TGTGCCAGCAGTTACTCGGGGACAGGAGCTGGAAACACCATATATTTT | CASSYSGTGAGNTIYF
TRBJ2-7 | TRBV7-6 | . | . | TGTGCCAGCAGCACCCGACGGAGTACCTACGAGCAGTACTTC | CASSTRRSTYEQYF
TRBJ1-1 | TRBV12-3/TRBV12-4 | . | . | TGTGCCAGCAGTTTCGGGGAGAACACTGAAGCTTTCTTT | CASSFGENTEAFF
TRBJ1-5 | TRBV12-3/TRBV12-4 | . | . | TGTGCCAGCAGCCTCGCAGGAAATCAGCCCCAGCATTTT | CASSLAGNQPQHF
TRBJ2-1 | TRBV7-8 | . | TRBD2 | TGTGCCAGCAGCCCCTGGCTGATCCTTAGCGGGAATGAGCAGTTCTTC | CASSPWLILSGNEQFF
TRBJ2-7 | TRBV5-1 | . | TRBD1 | TGCGCCAGCGGGTATACACAGGGGAGTCTCACCTACGAGCAGTACTTC | CASGYTQGSLTYEQYF
TRBJ2-4 | TRBV10-3 | . | . | TGTGCCATCAGGGAACAGGGAGCCGACATTCAGTACTTC | CAIREQGADIQYF
TRBJ2-7 | TRBV18 | . | . | TGTGCCAGCTCACCCCGTGCCCGGGACATTTCCTACGAGCAGTACTTC | CASSPRARDISYEQYF
TRBJ1-2 | TRBV5-1 | . | . | TGCGCCAGCAACTCCGGGACAAAGAACTATGGCTACACCTTC | CASNSGTKNYGYTF
TRBJ1-2 | TRBV2 | . | . | TGTGCCACCCCTGGGACTGTCGAGGGGCCCTATGGCTACACCTTC | CATPGTVEGPYGYTF
TRBJ1-5 | TRBV5-8 | . | TRBD1 | TGTGCCAGCAGCTTGTACAGGGGATTGGATCAGCCCCAGCATTTT | CASSLYRGLDQPQHF
TRBJ1-1 | TRBV13 | . | . | TGTGCCAGCAGCTTAAGGGGAAGAACTGAAGCTTTCTTT | CASSLRGRTEAFF
TRBJ2-3 | TRBV5-4 | . | . | TGTGCCAGCAGCTTGTGGGGCGGGGAAGGCACAGATACGCAGTATTTT | CASSLWGGEGTDTQYF
TRBJ2-7 | TRBV10-1 | . | TRBD1 | TGCGCCAGCAGTGTAGGGGGCAGCTACGAGCAGTACTTC | CASSVGGSYEQYF
TRBJ2-1 | TRBV24-1 | . | TRBD1 | TGTGCCACCAGTGATGTTGTCCAGGGGGACGATGAGCAGTTCTTC | CATSDVVQGDDEQFF
TRBJ2-7 | TRBV3-1/TRBV3-2 | . | . | TGTGCCAGCAGCCAAGAGGGTCGACTCTCCTACGAGCAGTACTTC | CASSQEGRLSYEQYF
TRBJ2-7 | TRBV4-1 | few | . | TGCGCCAGCAGCCAAGAACCAGGGGTCTTTTCGTACGAGCAGTACTTC | CASSQEPGVFSYEQYF
TRBJ1-1 | TRBV14 | . | . | TGTGCCAGCAGCCAAGATGGATGGGGGGGCACTGAAGCTTTCTTT | CASSQDGWGGTEAFF
TRBJ1-1 | TRBV6-5 | . | . | TGTGCCAGCAGCTATGGGCCCGGGATGAACACTGAAGCTTTCTTT | CASSYGPGMNTEAFF
TRBJ2-7 | TRBV19 | . | . | TGTGCCAGTAGTATAGTCGAGGGGAGGCACGAGCAGTACTTC | CASSIVEGRHEQYF
TRBJ1-5 | TRBV19 | . | TRBD1 | TGTGCCAGTAGTAGTACGGTCCGGGACAGGGGGCTCGGGAGCAATCAGCCCCAGCATTTT | CASSSTVRDRGLGSNQPQHF
TRBJ1-2 | TRBV15 | . | . | TGTGCCACCAGCAGAGGAGGAGCGAAGGCTGAATTTAACTATGGCTACACCTTC | CATSRGGAKAEFNYGYTF
TRBJ1-3 | TRBV5-1 | . | TRBD1 | TGCGCCAGCAGCCTCGGACAGGCGTCAAGAAACACCATATATTTT | CASSLGQASRNTIYF
TRBJ1-3 | TRBV5-5 | . | . | TGTGCCAGCAGCCTTAAAGGACAGTTAGCTGGAAACACCATATATTTT | CASSLKGQLAGNTIYF
TRBJ1-1 | TRBV2 | once | . | TGTGCCAGCAGAGTACAGGGGAACACTGAAGCTTTCTTT | CASRVQGNTEAFF
TRBJ2-7 | TRBV5-1 | . | TRBD1 | TGCGCCAGCAGCTTGGAGGGACAGAACTCCTACGAGCAGTACTTC | CASSLEGQNSYEQYF
TRBJ1-6 | TRBV5-1 | . | . | TGCGCCAGCAGCTTGGAGGGGGAGAGTTCACCCCTCCACTTT | CASSLEGESSPLHF
TRBJ2-2 | TRBV11-3 | . | TRBD1 | TGTGCCAGCAGCCCAAGGGGGCAGGGGCCCCCCGGGGAGCTGTTTTTT | CASSPRGQGPPGELFF
TRBJ2-7 | TRBV11-3 | . | TRBD1 | TGTGCCAGCAGCCCCCGGGCAGGGGGAAGGACCTACGAGCAGTACTTC | CASSPRAGGRTYEQYF
TRBJ2-7 | TRBV6-5 | few | TRBD1 | TGTGCCAGCAGTTACTCGGGACAGGGGGCCTACGAGCAGTACTTC | CASSYSGQGAYEQYF
TRBJ2-1 | TRBV9 | . | TRBD2 | TGTGCCAGCAGCTCCCGACTAGCCTTAAACAATGAGCAGTTCTTC | CASSSRLALNNEQFF
TRBJ2-5 | TRBV4-2 | . | TRBD2 | TGTGCCAGCAGCCAAGAGATTCCTAGCGGGGGGCCCGGAGAGACCCAGTACTTC | CASSQEIPSGGPGETQYF
TRBJ2-7 | TRBV11-3 | . | . | TGTGCCAGCAGCTTAGCTACAGTTTCTTACGAGCAGTACTTC | CASSLATVSYEQYF
TRBJ2-7 | TRBV10-2 | . | TRBD2 | TGCGCCAGCAGGCCGGCAGCGGGGGCGGGCGAGCAGTACTTC | CASRPAAGAGEQYF
TRBJ2-1 | TRBV6-5 | . | TRBD1 | TGTGCCAGCAGAGGGACAGTTTACAATGAGCAGTTCTTC | CASRGTVYNEQFF
TRBJ2-5 | TRBV6-1 | . | . | TGTGCCAGCAGTGAATACTTCGGGGGAATCTGGGGAGAGACCCAGTACTTC | CASSEYFGGIWGETQYF
TRBJ2-1 | TRBV5-4 | . | TRBD1 | TGTGCCAGCAGGGTGAATAGACAGGGTCTCAATGAGCAGTTCTTC | CASRVNRQGLNEQFF
TRBJ2-3 | TRBV7-2 | . | TRBD1 | TGTGCCAGCAGCTTAGTCCCGGGACAGGGGGGAGCAGATACGCAGTATTTT | CASSLVPGQGGADTQYF
TRBJ2-2 | TRBV4-3 | . | TRBD1 | TGCGCCAGCAGCCCTTATCAGGGGGACACCGGGGAGCTGTTTTTT | CASSPYQGDTGELFF
TRBJ2-7 | TRBV6-5 | . | . | TGTGCCAGCAGTCAGGACAGCCCCTACGAGCAGTACTTC | CASSQDSPYEQYF
TRBJ2-1 | TRBV4-3 | . | TRBD1 | TGCGCCAGCAGCCAAGTCTGGGACAGGGATGAGCAGTTCTTC | CASSQVWDRDEQFF
TRBJ2-7 | TRBV7-6 | once | . | TGTGCCAGCAGCTTAGGCGGCCCCTACGAGCAGTACTTC | CASSLGGPYEQYF
TRBJ1-6 | TRBV30 | . | . | TGTGCCTGGAGTCCGGTCGAGGATTCACCCCTCCACTTT | CAWSPVEDSPLHF
TRBJ1-2 | TRBV2 | once | . | TGTGCCAGCCGACGGAGCCGTGTCAGTGGCTACACCTTC | CASRRSRVSGYTF
TRBJ1-1 | TRBV21-1 | . | . | TGTGCCAGCAGCAAAGCCGGAGGGCGGGGCACTGAAGCTTTCTTT | CASSKAGGRGTEAFF
TRBJ2-5 | TRBV6-5 | . | . | TGTGCCAGCAGCTCCCCGTTCGACACTCCGACCCAGTACTTC | CASSSPFDTPTQYF